The 6 T cell receptor beta chains in this list originate from one sample, sequenced in a study of CD8 T cells in Susac syndrome. RNA in amounts of roughly 0.5 to 1 ug was reverse transcribed with random hexamers. TCRdb itself ran the immunoSEQ multiplex PCR reads through MiXCR, one entry per CDR3 protein. Seen here are some 190,000 distinct CDR3 sequences, over 85% observed once, and the top ten hold around 0.1%. Material: CD4+ T cells from PBMCs. These receptors all stem from a human donor in good health.

V is TRBV4-2 and J is TRBJ2-2; D possibly corresponds to TRBD2 (6 bases). CDR1 and CDR2 (germline): LGHNA, YNFKEQ. Between the trimmed V and J ends, which lost 7 bases and 0 bases, there was a span of 15 bases. The CDR3 has 16 residues. CDR3 sequence (DNA): TGTGCCAGCACCCACTTGGGGGGAGCGAACACCGGGGAGCTGTTTTTT. Amino acid sequence: CASTHLGGANTGELFF.

The V gene is TRBV7-9, the J gene TRBJ2-7; unclear D gene. V was trimmed by 0 bases and J by 5 bases, leaving 5 bases between them. The CDR3 spans 12 residues. The V gene's germline CDR1 is SEHNR and CDR2 FQNEAQ (reference sequence). CDR3 in amino acids: CASSLAYDEQYV. In nucleotides, the CDR3 is TGTGCCAGCAGCTTAGCCTATGACGAGCAGTACGTC.

The rearrangement links TRBV27 to TRBJ2-1; 15 nucleotides agree with TRBD2. The length of the CDR3 is 18 residues. V trimming: 2 bases; J trimming: 8 bases; junction bases outside the gene matches: 10. Germline CDR1 is MNHEY and CDR2 is SMNVEV (reference sequence). The CDR3 nucleotides read TGTGCCAGCAGTTTACCGGGACTAGCGGGGGGATCTTGGGATGAGCAGTTCTTC. It translates to CASSLPGLAGGSWDEQFF.

In DNA form, the CDR3 reads TGTGCCAGCAGCTTAGGCGGGCTGAGGGTCTCTGAAGCTTTCTTT. Its translation: CASSLGGLRVSEAFF. This chain uses TRBV7-2 with TRBJ1-1; D gene unclear. CDR3 length: 15 residues. V was pared by 1 base and J by 6 bases, with 15 bases between. Germline CDR1 and CDR2: SGHTA and FQGNSA. The entire variable domain, with the rest obtained from reference TRBV7-2 and TRBJ1-1, is as follows: GAGVSQSPSNKVTEKGKDVELRCDPISGHTALYWYRQSLGQGLEFLIYFQGNSAPDKSGLPSDRFSAERTGGSVSTLTIQRTQQEDSAVYLCASSLGGLRVSEAFFGQGTRLTVV.

The CDR3 sequence is CASWGGMKNTIYF. The CDR3 region has the DNA TGTGCCAGCTGGGGAGGGATGAAAAACACCATATATTTT. V is TRBV12-3 or TRBV12-4 and J is TRBJ1-3; D not resolved. V lost 8 bases and J lost 6, with 14 bases in between. The CDR3 extends over 13 amino acids.

J is TRBJ1-1 and V is TRBV12-3 or TRBV12-4; the D gene is possibly TRBD1 (6 bases). The CDR3 contains 14 residues. The ends were cut back, 7 bases at V and 6 bases at J, with 18 bases in the middle. The CDR3 here is CASTSFRGLAEAFF. The CDR3 DNA reads as TGTGCCAGCACCTCCTTCCGGGGGCTAGCTGAAGCTTTCTTT.